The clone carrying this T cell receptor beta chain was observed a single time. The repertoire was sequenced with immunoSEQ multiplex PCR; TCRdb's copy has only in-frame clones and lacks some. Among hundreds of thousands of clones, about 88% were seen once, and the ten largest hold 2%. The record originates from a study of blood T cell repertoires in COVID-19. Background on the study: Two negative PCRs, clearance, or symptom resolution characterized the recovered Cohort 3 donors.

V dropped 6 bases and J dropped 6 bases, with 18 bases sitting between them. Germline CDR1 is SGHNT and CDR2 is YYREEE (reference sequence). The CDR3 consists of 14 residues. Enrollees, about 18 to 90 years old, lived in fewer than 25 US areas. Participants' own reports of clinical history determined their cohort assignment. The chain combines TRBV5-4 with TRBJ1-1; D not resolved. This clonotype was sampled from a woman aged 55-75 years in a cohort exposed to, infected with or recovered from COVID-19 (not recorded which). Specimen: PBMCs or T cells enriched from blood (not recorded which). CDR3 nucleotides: TGTGCCAGCACCGCCGCCCGGGAGAATGCTGAAGCTTTCTTT. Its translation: CASTAARENAEAFF.